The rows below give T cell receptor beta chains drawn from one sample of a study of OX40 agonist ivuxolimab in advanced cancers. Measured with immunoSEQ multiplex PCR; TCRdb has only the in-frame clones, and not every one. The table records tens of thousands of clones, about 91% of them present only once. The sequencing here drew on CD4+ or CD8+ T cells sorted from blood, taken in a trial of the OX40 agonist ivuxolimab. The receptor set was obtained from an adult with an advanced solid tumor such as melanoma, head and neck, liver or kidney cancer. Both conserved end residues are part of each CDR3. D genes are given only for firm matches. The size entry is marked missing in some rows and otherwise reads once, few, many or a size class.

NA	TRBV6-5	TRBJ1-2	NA	CASSPTTPISYGYTF	TGTGCCAGCAGTCCAACGACCCCAATCAGCTATGGCTACACCTTC
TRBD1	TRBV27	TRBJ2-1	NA	CASSWDRATNEQFF	TGTGCCAGCAGTTGGGACAGGGCAACGAATGAGCAGTTCTTC
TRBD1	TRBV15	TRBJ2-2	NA	CATSRRGRGELFF	TGTGCCACCAGCCGCAGGGGGCGCGGGGAGCTGTTTTTT
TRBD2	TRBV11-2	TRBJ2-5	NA	CASSLVLAGVPTQYF	TGTGCCAGCAGCTTAGTCCTAGCGGGGGTTCCTACCCAGTACTTC
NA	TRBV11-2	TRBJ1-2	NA	CASSFSGNYGYTF	TGTGCCAGCAGCTTCTCAGGGAACTATGGCTACACCTTC
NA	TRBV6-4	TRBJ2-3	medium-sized	CASSSGSTDTQYF	TGTGCCAGCAGCAGCGGGAGCACAGATACGCAGTATTTT
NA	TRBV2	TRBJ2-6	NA	CALREFSGANVLTF	TGTGCCCTTCGAGAGTTTTCTGGGGCCAACGTCCTGACTTTC
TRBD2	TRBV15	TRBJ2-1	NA	CATSSRLAGGLGEQFF	TGTGCCACCAGCTCCCGGCTAGCGGGGGGGCTTGGTGAGCAGTTCTTC
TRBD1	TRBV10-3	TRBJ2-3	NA	CAISQGQGAITDTQYF	TGTGCCATCAGCCAGGGACAGGGGGCGATCACAGATACGCAGTATTTT
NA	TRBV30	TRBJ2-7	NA	CAWSVRDIYYYEQYF	TGTGCCTGGAGTGTACGAGACATATACTACTACGAGCAGTACTTC
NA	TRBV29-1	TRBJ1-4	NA	CSVESEETGQKLFF	TGCAGCGTTGAAAGTGAGGAGACAGGCCAAAAACTGTTTTTT
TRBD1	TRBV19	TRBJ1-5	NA	CATTVRTGGRQPQHF	TGTGCCACCACCGTCAGGACAGGGGGGAGGCAGCCCCAGCATTTT
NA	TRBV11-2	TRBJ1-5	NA	CASSLAGWGNQPQHF	TGTGCCAGCAGCTTAGCAGGGTGGGGGAATCAGCCCCAGCATTTT
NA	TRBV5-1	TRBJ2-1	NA	CASSLDTYNEQFF	TGCGCCAGCAGCTTGGACACCTACAATGAGCAGTTCTTC
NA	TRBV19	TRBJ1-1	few	CASSIDLNTEAFF	TGTGCCAGTAGTATTGACCTGAACACTGAAGCTTTCTTT
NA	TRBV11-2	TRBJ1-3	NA	CASSLDPPQYTRARGNTIYF	TGTGCCAGCAGCTTAGACCCCCCCCAATATACGAGGGCACGCGGAAACACCATATATTTT
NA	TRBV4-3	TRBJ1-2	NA	CASSQSGIYPNYGYTF	TGCGCCAGCAGCCAAAGTGGGATTTACCCTAACTATGGCTACACCTTC
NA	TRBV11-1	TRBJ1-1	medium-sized	CASRGTEAFF	TGTGCCAGTAGGGGCACTGAAGCTTTCTTT